The 19 T cell receptor beta chains in this list originate from one sample, sequenced in a study of T cell responses to AZD1222 COVID-19 vaccine. This table comes from immunoSEQ multiplex PCR, and its TCRdb copy is limited to in-frame clones, with some not included. This table has approximately 99,000 clones, 86% appearing once. The source material was peripheral blood, sampled on day 0 of AZD1222 vaccination. These receptors were taken from an adult in good health.

The chain combines TRBV3-1 (or the pseudogene TRBV3-2) with TRBJ2-7, with D perhaps matching TRBD1 or TRBD2 (5 bases each). CDR3 size: 13 residues. Germline CDR1 reads LGHDT; CDR2 reads YNNKEL (reference sequence). The V end was cut by 5 bases, the J end by 5 bases, with 13 bases between. Written as DNA, the CDR3 is TGTGCCAGCAGCTTCAGAGGGGCTGACGAGCAGTACTTC. It codes for CASSFRGADEQYF.

V and J are TRBV7-8 and TRBJ1-1; D gene ambiguous. Germline CDR1 and CDR2: SGHVS and FQNEAQ. V was cut by 5 bases and J by 1 base, with 5 bases left in between. CDR3 length: 12 amino acids. This CDR3 is CASSPKNTEAFF. CDR3 bases: TGTGCCAGCAGCCCCAAGAACACTGAAGCTTTCTTT.

This clone was seen a handful of times. The gene calls are TRBV5-8 and TRBJ1-4; TRBD1 aligns across 7 bases. This CDR3 comprises 15 residues. The germline V gene has CDR1 SGHTS and CDR2 YDEGEE. Germline trimming cut 2 bases from V and 8 bases from J; bases unmatched to any gene: 9. The CDR3 DNA sequence: TGTGCCAGCAGCTTATCCGAGGGGGCCTTAGAAAAACTGTTTTTT. This gives the protein CASSLSEGALEKLFF. Supplemented by reference TRBV5-8 and TRBJ1-4, the full variable domain reads EAGVTQSPTHLIKTRGQQATLRCSPISGHTSVYWYQQALGLGLQFLLWYDEGEERNRGNFPPRFSGRQFPNYSSELNVNALELEDSALYLCASSLSEGALEKLFFGSGTQLSVL.

This clone showed up just once. The chain uses TRBV7-2 and TRBJ2-2, with 11 nucleotides matching TRBD1. Trimming removed 5 bases from V and 5 bases from J; junction bases left unmatched: 7. This CDR3 is built from 16 residues. Looked up from germline, CDR1 is SGHTA and CDR2 is FQGNSA. In nucleotides, the CDR3 is TGTGCCAGCAGCCCGACCGGACAGGGGGCGACCGGGGAGCTGTTTTTT. Translated: CASSPTGQGATGELFF.

This clone was seen just once. Relative to the germline gene, one junction end is altered; a read error may explain this. The chain links TRBV27 to TRBJ2-1, with D perhaps matching TRBD1 or TRBD2 (5 bases each). The CDR3 sequence is 14 residues long. Germline loops: CDR1 MNHEY, CDR2 SMNVEV (reference sequence). The CDR3 reads CASSLTGPYNEQFF. The CDR3 coding sequence is TGTGCCAGCAGTTTAACGGGGCCCTATAATGAGCAGTTCTTC.

This clone was recorded only once. The chain recombines TRBV7-2 with TRBJ1-2; 9 bases line up with TRBD1. Germline CDR1 and CDR2: SGHTA and FQGNSA. V lost 3 bases to trimming and J lost 0 bases; unmatched junction nucleotides: 5. The CDR3 extends over 16 amino acids. CDR3 DNA sequence: TGTGCCAGCAGCTTGGGGGGGGACAGGGCTAACTATGGCTACACCTTC. Translated: CASSLGGDRANYGYTF. The full variable domain, in which reference TRBV7-2 and TRBJ1-2 provide the parts outside the CDR3, is GAGVSQSPSNKVTEKGKDVELRCDPISGHTALYWYRQSLGQGLEFLIYFQGNSAPDKSGLPSDRFSAERTGGSVSTLTIQRTQQEDSAVYLCASSLGGDRANYGYTFGSGTRLTVV.

The rearrangement links TRBV18 to TRBJ2-1, with 10 nucleotides matching TRBD2. Germline values: CDR1 KGHSH, CDR2 LQKENI. The CDR3 is 16 amino acids. With 1 base clipped from V and 5 bases from J, the junction kept 5 bases outside the gene matches. The CDR3 region has the DNA TGTGCCAGCTCACCACGGAGGCTAGCGGGGGACAATGAGCAGTTCTTC. The encoded protein is CASSPRRLAGDNEQFF.

The chain couples TRBV6-5 to TRBJ1-6; possible D gene TRBD1, 5 bases. The CDR3 runs 12 residues. Trimming took 6 bases from V and 14 from J, leaving 14 bases between them. Per germline, CDR1 MNHEY and CDR2 SVGAGI. The CDR3 protein is CASRPPQGTLHF. For the CDR3, the DNA is TGTGCCAGCAGACCTCCCCAGGGAACCCTCCACTTT.

The chain uses TRBV5-4 and TRBJ1-5; weak D call: TRBD1 (6 bases). The germline CDR1 and CDR2 sequences are SGHNT and YYREEE (reference sequence). This CDR3 contains 14 residues. V lost 4 bases and J 7 bases, leaving 15 bases between the germline ends. Written as DNA, the CDR3 is TGTGCCAGCAGCCCCTACAGGGACGGCCAGCCCCAGCATTTT. Its translation: CASSPYRDGQPQHF.

This chain connects TRBV6-5 to TRBJ1-2; D gene ambiguous. Germline lookup yields CDR1 MNHEY and CDR2 SVGAGI. This CDR3 has 14 amino acids. The V and J ends lost 0 bases and 0 bases respectively, with 5 bases between them. The CDR3 here is CASSYSRANYGYTF. The CDR3 region has the DNA TGTGCCAGCAGTTACTCAAGGGCTAACTATGGCTACACCTTC.

The chain links TRBV2 to TRBJ1-1; TRBD1 agrees at 8 bases. CDR3 size: 13 residues. Germline V gives CDR1 SNHLY, CDR2 FYNNEI. The J segment lost 8 bases and the V segment lost 7 bases, leaving 9 bases of the junction unmatched. The CDR3 bases are TGTGCCAGCACCGTCGACAGGGGTCGGGAAGCTTTCTTT. Amino acids: CASTVDRGREAFF. The variable domain in full, with the rest retrieved from reference TRBV2 and TRBJ1-1, is EPEVTQTPSHQVTQMGQEVILRCVPISNHLYFYWYRQILGQKVEFLVSFYNNEISEKSEIFDDQFSVERPDGSNFTLKIRSTKLEDSAMYFCASTVDRGREAFFGQGTRLTVV.

The V call is TRBV3-1 (or the pseudogene TRBV3-2), the J call TRBJ1-3; D gene uncertain. Trimming took 2 bases from V and 0 from J, leaving 11 bases between them. Germline V lookup: CDR1 LGHDT, CDR2 YNNKEL (reference sequence). The CDR3 length is 16 residues. The CDR3 nucleotides are TGTGCCAGCAGCCAAAGCGTGGCCTCCTCTGGAAACACCATATATTTT. Translated, it gives CASSQSVASSGNTIYF.

The gene calls are TRBV18 and TRBJ2-2; D gene unclear. CDR1 is KGHSH, CDR2 LQKENI, per germline. CDR3 length equals 15 residues. Trimming cost V 1 base and J 5 bases, with 11 bases left between them. CDR3 in DNA: TGTGCCAGCTCACCACGGGATGACACAACCGGGGAGCTGTTTTTT. Protein sequence: CASSPRDDTTGELFF.

The genes are TRBV5-1 and TRBJ1-1, with D maybe TRBD1 (6 bases). The V and J ends lost 5 bases and 0 bases respectively, with 8 bases between them. The CDR3 spans 13 residues. Per the germline V gene, CDR1 is SGHRS and CDR2 is YFSETQ. CDR3 region: CASRDSMNTEAFF. The CDR3 bases are TGCGCCAGCAGGGACAGTATGAACACTGAAGCTTTCTTT.

This clone has only a few counts. This CDR3 is CAWSKGVRQPQHF. Written as DNA, the CDR3 is TGTGCCTGGAGTAAGGGGGTCAGGCAGCCCCAGCATTTT. V gene TRBV30 combines with J gene TRBJ1-5, with D possibly TRBD1 on 6 matching bases. CDR1 is GTSNPN and CDR2 is SVGIG in the germline V gene (reference sequence). This CDR3 region has 13 residues. V lost 2 bases and J lost 7, with 12 bases in between.

This chain's CDR3 is CASSPQGWNQPQHF. The CDR3 nucleotides are TGTGCCAGCAGCCCACAGGGTTGGAATCAGCCCCAGCATTTT. The chain combines TRBV6-5 with TRBJ1-5; D might be TRBD1 (6 bases). V was clipped by 6 bases and J by 4 bases, with 13 bases between them. The CDR3 sequence is 14 residues long. In germline, CDR1 is MNHEY, CDR2 SVGAGI.

The V and J genes are TRBV5-3 and TRBJ1-1; a weak D match, TRBD1 (6 bases). TRBV5-3 is marked as an open reading frame, function uncertain. Trimming removed 4 bases from V and 0 bases from J, with 13 bases in between. The CDR3 has 15 amino acids. In nucleotides, the CDR3 is TGTGCCAGAAGCGCAGGGGTTAGGATGAACACTGAAGCTTTCTTT. Translated: CARSAGVRMNTEAFF.

This CDR3 reads CASSPIGEGKPTDTQYF. The DNA of the CDR3 is TGTGCCAGCAGTCCCATCGGAGAGGGGAAACCCACAGATACGCAGTATTTT. The chain employs TRBV5-8 and TRBJ2-3; D may correspond to TRBD1 or TRBD2 (5 bases each). The CDR3 is made up of 17 amino acids. Per germline, CDR1 SGHTS and CDR2 YDEGEE. Trimming took 5 bases from V and 2 from J, leaving 21 bases between them.

Notes on this clone: Other DNA sequences of this sample code for an identical CDR3. The rearrangement links TRBV7-2 to TRBJ1-2; D is unresolved. The germline gives CDR1 SGHTA, CDR2 FQGNSA. The CDR3 has 14 residues. V was cut by 5 bases and J by 2 bases, with 12 bases left in between. The CDR3 loop is CASSPSTANYGYTF. The CDR3 DNA sequence: TGTGCCAGCAGCCCCAGCACAGCGAACTATGGCTACACCTTC.